This passage covers 26 T cell receptor beta chains from one sample sequenced in a study of blood T cell repertoires in COVID-19 (dated by TCRdb to about 2020). The library was prepared using the immunoSEQ multiplex PCR assay. TCRdb's version of the immuneACCESS table is confined to in-frame rearrangements and falls short of the full clone set. An unresolved V gene accounts for under half of the shortfall where checked; the remainder is of unknown origin. The sample table lists 150,000 to 200,000 clones, 65% to 90% of them with a count of one. The top ten clones comprise about 9.6% of the sample. The sequenced sample was peripheral blood. The receptors were gathered from a man in his fifties with active or convalescent COVID-19.

V and J are TRBV6-5 and TRBJ2-7; TRBD1 might be the D (5 bases). The germline V gene has CDR1 MNHEY and CDR2 SVGAGI. The CDR3 is made up of 12 amino acids. Trimming removed 6 bases from V and 2 bases from J, with 8 bases in between. The CDR3 loop is CASRTGTYEQYF. The CDR3 DNA follows: TGTGCCAGCAGAACAGGAACCTACGAGCAGTACTTC.

This sequence joins TRBV2 and TRBJ1-4, with 7 positions matching TRBD1. V lost 6 bases to trimming and J lost 6 bases; unmatched junction nucleotides: 10. This CDR3 is 15 amino acids long. The V gene's germline CDR1 is SNHLY and CDR2 FYNNEI. Here the CDR3 reads CASSERGQLYEKLFF. CDR3 nucleotide sequence: TGTGCCAGCAGCGAAAGGGGACAGCTCTATGAAAAACTGTTTTTT.

This clone has a count of ten or more. This chain links TRBV6-4 with TRBJ1-1; unclear D gene. This CDR3 contains 15 residues. V was clipped by 5 bases and J by 2 bases, with 15 bases between them. In germline, CDR1 is MRHNA, CDR2 SNTAGT. The CDR3 sequence is CASSTSARENTEAFF. The CDR3 coding sequence is TGTGCCAGCAGTACCTCTGCCCGAGAAAACACTGAAGCTTTCTTT.

The chain uses TRBV7-3 and TRBJ2-3, with TRBD1 matching over 9 bases. Trimming cost V 6 bases and J 4 bases; bases outside gene matches: 5. The CDR3 is made up of 14 amino acids. Germline assignment: CDR1 SGHTA and CDR2 FQGTGA. The chain's CDR3 is CASRSGTGPDTQYF. CDR3 bases: TGTGCCAGCAGGTCCGGGACAGGGCCAGATACGCAGTATTTT.

CDR3 loop: CASGTHTGIQPQHF. DNA of the CDR3: TGTGCTAGTGGCACTCATACGGGTATTCAGCCCCAGCATTTT. This sequence joins TRBV12-5 and TRBJ1-5; D gene unclear. This CDR3 has 14 residues. Germline V gives CDR1 LGHNT, CDR2 FRNRAP. V gave up 6 bases and J gave up 6 bases, with 15 bases separating them. Full variable domain (outside the CDR3, taken from reference TRBV12-5 and TRBJ1-5): DARVTQTPRHKVTEMGQEVTMRCQPILGHNTVFWYRQTMMQGLELLAYFRNRAPLDDSGMPKDRFSAEMPDATLATLKIQPSEPRDSAVYFCASGTHTGIQPQHFGDGTRLSIL.

This clone has more than one count but fewer than ten. V and J are TRBV7-6 and TRBJ1-1; D ambiguous. The V gene lost 5 bases and the J gene lost 3 bases, with 10 bases spanning the gap. Germline V gene data show CDR1 as SGHVS and CDR2 as FNYEAQ. This CDR3 is built from 13 residues. The CDR3 nucleotides read TGTGCCAGCAGCCTCGACACCTACACTGAAGCTTTCTTT. Protein sequence: CASSLDTYTEAFF.

The rearrangement joins TRBV5-1 to TRBJ1-4; D remains unclear. Germline assignment: CDR1 SGHRS and CDR2 YFSETQ. Trimming took 0 bases from V and 4 from J, leaving 10 bases between them. The CDR3 covers 15 residues. For the CDR3, the DNA is TGCGCCAGCAGCTTGGGAGGGAGTAATAATGAAAAACTGTTTTTT. This codes for CASSLGGSNNEKLFF.

The chain has TRBV11-2 and TRBJ2-2; 16 bases line up with TRBD2. There are 18 residues in the CDR3. CDR1 is SGHAT, CDR2 FQNNGV, per germline. V dropped 3 bases and J dropped 5; count of bases not matched to a gene: 6. The DNA for the CDR3 is TGTGCCAGCAGCTTGGGACTAGCGGGAGGGCCGAGGACCGGGGAGCTGTTTTTT. Translated, it gives CASSLGLAGGPRTGELFF. The entire variable domain, with the rest obtained from reference TRBV11-2 and TRBJ2-2, is as follows: EAGVAQSPRYKIIEKRQSVAFWCNPISGHATLYWYQQILGQGPKLLIQFQNNGVVDDSQLPKDRFSAERLKGVDSTLKIQPAKLEDSAVYLCASSLGLAGGPRTGELFFGEGSRLTVL.

CDR3 region: CASSQGPSRPQHF. DNA of the CDR3: TGTGCCAGCAGCCAGGGCCCCTCCCGGCCCCAGCATTTT. The chain is built from TRBV7-9 and TRBJ1-5, with D possibly being TRBD1 (5 bases). V gave up 5 bases and J gave up 9 bases, with 14 bases separating them. Germline values: CDR1 SEHNR, CDR2 FQNEAQ (reference sequence). The CDR3 contains 13 residues.

A single count supports this clone. The rearrangement joins TRBV5-4 to TRBJ2-6; D is unclear. The CDR3 has 17 amino acids. Germline lookup yields CDR1 SGHNT and CDR2 YYREEE (reference sequence). Trimming took 1 base from V and 0 from J, leaving 11 bases between them. DNA of the CDR3: TGTGCCAGCAGCTTGACCGTGGGCCCCTCTGGGGCCAACGTCCTGACTTTC. It translates to CASSLTVGPSGANVLTF.

This clone appeared a single time. The chain carries TRBV28 and TRBJ1-5; weak D call: TRBD1 (6 bases). This CDR3 has 14 amino acids. V lost 3 bases, J lost 4 bases, and 10 bases lay in between. Germline lookup yields CDR1 MDHEN and CDR2 SYDVKM. CDR3 in DNA: TGTGCCAGCAGTTTCGGACAGAAAAATCAGCCCCAGCATTTT. Its translation: CASSFGQKNQPQHF.

This sequence joins TRBV3-1 (or the pseudogene TRBV3-2) and TRBJ1-2, with D hard to call. Deletions cut 1 base from V and 4 bases from J, with 10 bases between. The germline gives CDR1 LGHDT, CDR2 YNNKEL (reference sequence). The CDR3 contains 14 residues. The CDR3 spells CASSQGMTSYGYTF. In DNA form, the CDR3 reads TGTGCCAGCAGCCAAGGGATGACAAGCTATGGCTACACCTTC.

The V and J genes are TRBV10-2 and TRBJ2-7, with 9 bases matching TRBD2. Trimming removed 7 bases from V and 0 bases from J; junction bases left unmatched: 4. This CDR3 has 14 residues. Germline CDR1 and CDR2: WSHSY and SAAADI. In DNA form, the CDR3 reads TGCGCCAGCACCCCGGGACTAGCCTCCTACGAGCAGTACTTC. This sequence encodes CASTPGLASYEQYF.

The chain carries TRBV28 and TRBJ2-1, with 10 nucleotides matching TRBD1. V was clipped by 6 bases and J by 4 bases; unmatched bases: 6. The CDR3 runs 15 residues. Germline CDR1 reads MDHEN; CDR2 reads SYDVKM. CDR3 region: CASSPGGQGYNEQFF. For the CDR3, the DNA is TGTGCCAGCAGCCCCGGGGGACAGGGGTACAATGAGCAGTTCTTC.

The V gene is TRBV3-1 (or the pseudogene TRBV3-2), the J gene TRBJ2-3; 7 bases line up with TRBD2. Germline loops: CDR1 LGHDT, CDR2 YNNKEL (reference sequence). J was trimmed by 0 bases and V by 4 bases; bases with no gene match: 4. The CDR3 runs 15 residues. The CDR3 here is CASSPSGVSTDTQYF. The CDR3, as DNA: TGTGCCAGCAGCCCGAGCGGGGTTAGCACAGATACGCAGTATTTT.

The J gene is TRBJ2-3, the V gene TRBV28, with D tentatively TRBD1 (6 bases). Trimming took off 4 bases at V and 3 bases at J, with 14 bases between the two ends. CDR1 is MDHEN, CDR2 SYDVKM, per germline. This CDR3 comprises 15 residues. CDR3 coding DNA: TGTGCCAGCAGTTATGGACAGTTTAGAACAGATACGCAGTATTTT. Translation: CASSYGQFRTDTQYF.

The CDR3, as DNA: TGTGCCACCAGCGTTGACAGGGTCTCTGGAAACACCATATATTTT. As protein: CATSVDRVSGNTIYF. This chain connects TRBV15 to TRBJ1-3, with 7 bases fitting TRBD1. The germline CDR1 and CDR2 sequences are LNHNV and YYDKDF (reference sequence). This CDR3 is 15 amino acids long. The V segment lost 5 bases and the J segment 0 bases; nucleotides outside the gene matches: 4. Variable domain in full (rest from reference TRBV15 and TRBJ1-3): DAMVIQNPRYQVTQFGKPVTLSCSQTLNHNVMYWYQQKSSQAPKLLFHYYDKDFNNEADTPDNFQSRRPNTSFCFLDIRSPGLGDTAMYLCATSVDRVSGNTIYFGEGSWLTVV.

The chain couples TRBV5-1 to TRBJ2-3; D is possibly TRBD1 (5 bases). CDR3 length equals 16 residues. CDR1 and CDR2 from the germline V gene are SGHRS and YFSETQ. V was shortened by 2 bases and J by 1 base, with 14 bases between the two germline ends. The CDR3 region is CASSLDGQGRTDTQYF. The CDR3 nucleotides read TGCGCCAGCAGCTTAGACGGACAAGGACGCACAGATACGCAGTATTTT. Variable domain in full (rest from reference TRBV5-1 and TRBJ2-3): KAGVTQTPRYLIKTRGQQVTLSCSPISGHRSVSWYQQTPGQGLQFLFEYFSETQRNKGNFPGRFSGRQFSNSRSEMNVSTLELGDSALYLCASSLDGQGRTDTQYFGPGTRLTVL.

This clone has just a few counts. The chain is built from TRBV12-3 or TRBV12-4 and TRBJ2-1, with D possibly being TRBD2 (5 bases). This CDR3 region has 12 residues. Trimming pared 7 bases from V and 6 bases from J, leaving 10 bases between. The CDR3 region is CASIGLANEQFF. CDR3 nucleotides: TGTGCCAGCATCGGACTGGCCAATGAGCAGTTCTTC.

This chain connects TRBV7-3 to TRBJ2-3, with unresolved D. V was pared by 5 bases and J by 0 bases, with 12 bases between. The CDR3 is 15 residues long. The germline V gene has CDR1 SGHTA and CDR2 FQGTGA. The CDR3 sequence: CASSLNSLSTDTQYF. CDR3 in DNA: TGTGCCAGCAGCCTTAATAGCCTTAGCACAGATACGCAGTATTTT.

The V and J genes are TRBV3-1 (or the pseudogene TRBV3-2) and TRBJ1-1; D remains unclear. Germline V gene sequence: CDR1 LGHDT, CDR2 YNNKEL (reference sequence). The CDR3 consists of 14 residues. V lost 4 bases, J lost 11 bases, and 20 bases lay in between. CDR3 in DNA: TGTGCCAGCAGCCCAGAAGTTGACACGAGCAGGGCTTTCTTT. Encoded protein: CASSPEVDTSRAFF.

V usage is TRBV11-2 and J usage is TRBJ1-5; perhaps TRBD1 as D (6 bases). Between the trimmed V and J ends, which lost 5 bases and 4 bases, there was a span of 9 bases. The CDR3 contains 13 residues. Germline V gives CDR1 SGHAT, CDR2 FQNNGV. The CDR3 coding sequence is TGTGCCAGCAGCGTCCAGGGGAATCAGCCCCAGCATTTT. Protein product: CASSVQGNQPQHF. Looking up the rest from reference TRBV11-2 and TRBJ1-5 gives the full variable domain: EAGVAQSPRYKIIEKRQSVAFWCNPISGHATLYWYQQILGQGPKLLIQFQNNGVVDDSQLPKDRFSAERLKGVDSTLKIQPAKLEDSAVYLCASSVQGNQPQHFGDGTRLSIL.

This chain uses TRBV6-6 with TRBJ2-1; 13 nucleotides align to TRBD2. The CDR3 covers 17 residues. The trim removed 5 bases at V and 8 bases at J, leaving 12 bases unmatched. CDR1 is MNHNY, CDR2 SVGAGI, per germline (reference sequence). Written as DNA, the CDR3 is TGTGCCAGCAGTCCTCTCACCGGACTAGCGGGAGAGGATGAGCAGTTCTTC. Amino acids: CASSPLTGLAGEDEQFF.

The chain couples TRBV27 to TRBJ1-4, with D hard to call. Germline loops: CDR1 MNHEY, CDR2 SMNVEV (reference sequence). Trimming cost V 5 bases and J 1 base, with 11 bases left between them. The CDR3 is 15 amino acids. The CDR3 protein is CASSPRELTNEKLFF. CDR3 nucleotide sequence: TGTGCCAGCAGTCCTCGGGAGTTAACTAATGAAAAACTGTTTTTT.

The rearrangement joins TRBV14 to TRBJ2-1; 9 bases map to TRBD2. The V and J ends lost 4 bases and 5 bases, in that order; junction bases with no gene match: 12. This CDR3 region has 17 residues. Germline assignment: CDR1 SGHDN and CDR2 FVKESK. DNA for the CDR3: TGTGCCAGCAGCCCCCTGGGGGCTAGCGGGGTAGACAATGAGCAGTTCTTC. Translation: CASSPLGASGVDNEQFF. The full variable domain, in which reference TRBV14 and TRBJ2-1 provide the parts outside the CDR3, is EAGVTQFPSHSVIEKGQTVTLRCDPISGHDNLYWYRRVMGKEIKFLLHFVKESKQDESGMPNNRFLAERTGGTYSTLKVQPAELEDSGVYFCASSPLGASGVDNEQFFGPGTRLTVL.

The chain has TRBV28 and TRBJ1-1, with TRBD1 identical over 7 bases. J was trimmed by 4 bases and V by 6 bases; bases with no gene match: 11. The germline V gene has CDR1 MDHEN and CDR2 SYDVKM. The CDR3 is made up of 15 amino acids. The CDR3 DNA reads TGTGCCAGCAGCCCTACAGGGGCCATTCGCACTGAAGCTTTCTTT. Protein product: CASSPTGAIRTEAFF.